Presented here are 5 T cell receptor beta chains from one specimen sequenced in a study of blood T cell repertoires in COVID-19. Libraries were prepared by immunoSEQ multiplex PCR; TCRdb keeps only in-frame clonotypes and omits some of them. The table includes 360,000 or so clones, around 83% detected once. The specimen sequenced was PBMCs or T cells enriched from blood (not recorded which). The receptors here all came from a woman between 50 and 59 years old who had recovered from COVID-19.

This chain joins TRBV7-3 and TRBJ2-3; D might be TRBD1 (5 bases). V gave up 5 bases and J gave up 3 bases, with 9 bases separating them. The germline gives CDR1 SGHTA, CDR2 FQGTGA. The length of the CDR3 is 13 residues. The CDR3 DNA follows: TGTGCCAGCAGCAAAGGGGTGACAGATACGCAGTATTTT. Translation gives CASSKGVTDTQYF. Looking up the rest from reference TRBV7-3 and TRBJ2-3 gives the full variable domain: GAGVSQTPSNKVTEKGKYVELRCDPISGHTALYWYRQSLGQGPEFLIYFQGTGAADDSGLPNDRFFAVRPEGSVSTLKIQRTERGDSAVYLCASSKGVTDTQYFGPGTRLTVL.

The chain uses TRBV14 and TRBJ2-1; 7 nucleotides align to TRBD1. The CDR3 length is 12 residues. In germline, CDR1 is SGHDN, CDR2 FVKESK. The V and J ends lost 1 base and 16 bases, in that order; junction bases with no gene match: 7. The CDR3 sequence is CASSQVGQVNFF. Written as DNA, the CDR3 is TGTGCCAGCAGCCAAGTCGGACAGGTTAACTTCTTC.

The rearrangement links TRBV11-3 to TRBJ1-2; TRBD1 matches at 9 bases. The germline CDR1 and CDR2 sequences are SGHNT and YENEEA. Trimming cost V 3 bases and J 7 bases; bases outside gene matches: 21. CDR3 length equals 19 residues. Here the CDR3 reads CASSFTGTGPFVPLSGYTF. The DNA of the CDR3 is TGTGCCAGCAGCTTCACCGGGACAGGGCCTTTTGTTCCCTTATCTGGCTACACCTTC.

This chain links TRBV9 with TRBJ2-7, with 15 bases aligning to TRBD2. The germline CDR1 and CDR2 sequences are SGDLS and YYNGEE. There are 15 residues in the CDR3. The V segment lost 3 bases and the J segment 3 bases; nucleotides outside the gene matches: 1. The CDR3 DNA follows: TGTGCCAGCAGCGAGGGACTAGCGGGAGGCTACGAGCAGTACTTC. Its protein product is CASSEGLAGGYEQYF.

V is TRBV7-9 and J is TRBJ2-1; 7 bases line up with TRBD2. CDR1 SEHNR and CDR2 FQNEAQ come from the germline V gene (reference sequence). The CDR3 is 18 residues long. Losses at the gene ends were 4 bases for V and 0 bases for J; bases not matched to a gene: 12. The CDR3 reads CASSSVPGLPHSYNEQFF. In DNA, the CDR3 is TGTGCCAGCAGCTCAGTTCCGGGACTACCACACTCCTACAATGAGCAGTTCTTC.